This record looks at one T cell receptor (beta chain) sequence and its context. Its target is unknown. Alongside a J-beta primer mix, a sample-barcoded 5' primer served in a second PCR lasting about 7 to 11 cycles. MiXCR, run by TCRdb on the 5' RACE reads, gives a single entry per CDR3 protein. This table has about 1.8 million distinct CDR3 sequences, roughly 50% appearing once. Each donor had ten milliliters of peripheral blood drawn. A minimum of 5 micrograms of total RNA was extracted per sample. This record comes from a study of blood T cells in healthy people across ages. Looking at the study overall: About one barcoded beta molecule was captured per two T cells (by template switching).

The CDR3 has 15 amino acids. V shed 3 bases and J 4 bases; nucleotides not matched to a gene: 3. Germline-derived CDR1 and CDR2 are SGHRS and YFSETQ. Findings of the study overall: Donor CMV status, an unknown factor, possibly confounded changes in expanded clonotypes.

The rearrangement uses TRBV5-1 and TRBJ2-2, with TRBD2 identical over 10 bases. The sequenced sample was blood. This receptor was taken from a woman between 40 and 50 years old in good health. The CDR3 DNA follows: TGCGCCAGCAGCTGGACTAGCGGTCCCACCGGGGAGCTGTTTTTT. Its protein is CASSWTSGPTGELFF.